The 20 T cell receptor beta chains in this list originate from one sample, sequenced in a study of blood T cell dynamics during melanoma immunotherapy. Assay: immunoSEQ multiplex PCR; the TCRdb copy retains only in-frame clones and omits some. Of roughly 17,000 clones in the sample, around 83% were seen once. Indicated time point: pre-treatment baseline. The starting material was blood, obtained from a patient treated with checkpoint blockade. The receptors were gathered from a human donor with melanoma.

Here the CDR3 DNA reads TGCGCCAGCAGCCAAGGCCCCGGGACAGGTGCCTACGAGCAGTACTTC. Encoded protein: CASSQGPGTGAYEQYF. The gene calls are TRBV4-3 and TRBJ2-7, with 8 bases identical to TRBD1. V lost 1 base, J lost 2 bases, and 7 bases stayed unmatched. Germline V gene lookup returns CDR1 LGHNA and CDR2 YSLEER. This CDR3 region has 16 residues.

The chain is built from TRBV18 and TRBJ2-5, with D perhaps assigned TRBD1 or TRBD2 (7 bases each). CDR3 length equals 14 residues. Germline V gives CDR1 KGHSH, CDR2 LQKENI. V gave up 3 bases and J gave up 5 bases, with 13 bases separating them. For the CDR3, the DNA is TGTGCCAGCTCACCCCAGGGGGGGATGGAGACCCAGTACTTC. Protein sequence: CASSPQGGMETQYF.

The chain carries TRBV2 and TRBJ2-2, with TRBD2 matching over 12 bases. Germline lookup yields CDR1 SNHLY and CDR2 FYNNEI. This CDR3 comprises 16 residues. V shed 6 bases, J shed 4 bases, and the junction held 6 bases outside the gene matches. The CDR3 spells CASRDTSGRSTGELFF. The CDR3 nucleotides read TGTGCCAGCAGAGATACTAGCGGGAGGTCCACCGGGGAGCTGTTTTTT. Full variable domain (remainder filled in from reference TRBV2 and TRBJ2-2): EPEVTQTPSHQVTQMGQEVILRCVPISNHLYFYWYRQILGQKVEFLVSFYNNEISEKSEIFDDQFSVERPDGSNFTLKIRSTKLEDSAMYFCASRDTSGRSTGELFFGEGSRLTVL.

This rearrangement joins TRBV27 to TRBJ2-7; the match to TRBD1 covers 11 bases. Germline CDR1 reads MNHEY; CDR2 reads SMNVEV (reference sequence). Unmatched junction bases numbered 4, after V lost 2 bases and J lost 4 bases. The CDR3 is 15 residues long. CDR3 in amino acids: CASSLKGQGAYEQYF. As DNA, the CDR3 is TGTGCCAGCAGTTTAAAAGGACAGGGGGCGTACGAGCAGTACTTC.

This clone was detected a few times. The V call is TRBV7-2, the J call TRBJ1-3, with TRBD1 as a possible D gene (6 bases). This CDR3 is built from 15 residues. CDR1 and CDR2 from the germline V gene are SGHTA and FQGNSA. With 1 base removed from V and 3 bases from J, the gap between germline ends came to 10 bases. The CDR3 DNA sequence: TGTGCCAGCAGCTTAGGAGGACAGCATGGAAACACCATATATTTT. Residues: CASSLGGQHGNTIYF.

CDR3 region: CRDFYQETQYF. CDR3 sequence (DNA): TGCAGGGATTTCTACCAAGAGACCCAGTACTTC. The V and J genes are TRBV29-1 and TRBJ2-5; D not resolved. The CDR3 sequence is 11 residues long. Germline V gene lookup returns CDR1 SQVTM and CDR2 ANQGSEA.

V gene TRBV4-1 combines with J gene TRBJ1-1; D uncertain. Germline CDR1 is MGHRA and CDR2 is YSYEKL. V was cut by 0 bases and J by 11 bases, with 16 bases left in between. The CDR3 spans 14 residues. For the CDR3, the DNA is TGCGCCAGCAGCCAAGAGGGTGCGAGCTCCCGGGCTTTCTTT. Translated, it gives CASSQEGASSRAFF.

The chain is built from TRBV7-6 and TRBJ2-3; D uncertain. The CDR3 is made up of 14 amino acids. V was pared by 1 base and J by 2 bases, with 7 bases between. Germline-derived CDR1 and CDR2 are SGHVS and FNYEAQ. The CDR3 loop reads CASSLVVNTDTQYF. CDR3 sequence (DNA): TGTGCCAGCAGCTTAGTCGTCAACACAGATACGCAGTATTTT.

V usage is TRBV6-5 and J usage is TRBJ2-2, with 7 bases that match TRBD1. The CDR3 has 13 residues. The trim removed 6 bases at V and 6 bases at J, leaving 4 bases unmatched. Looked up from germline, CDR1 is MNHEY and CDR2 is SVGAGI. As DNA, the CDR3 is TGTGCCAGCAGGACAGGGTTTCCCGGGGAGCTGTTTTTT. Translating gives CASRTGFPGELFF.

The CDR3 DNA follows: TGTGCCAGCAGTGAAGGGGGGCGCCTCACTGAAGCTTTCTTT. It is translated as CASSEGGRLTEAFF. The chain carries TRBV2 and TRBJ1-1; TRBD1 might be the D (6 bases). Germline V gene lookup returns CDR1 SNHLY and CDR2 FYNNEI. V was cut by 1 base and J by 4 bases, with 10 bases left in between. The CDR3 consists of 14 residues.

The gene calls are TRBV7-6 and TRBJ2-7, with TRBD2 matching over 8 bases. Germline V gene data show CDR1 as SGHVS and CDR2 as FNYEAQ. CDR3 length: 16 residues. Trimming removed 1 base from V and 3 bases from J; junction bases left unmatched: 8. CDR3 residues: CASSLGVAGQNYEQYF. The CDR3 coding sequence is TGTGCCAGCAGCTTAGGGGTAGCGGGGCAAAACTACGAGCAGTACTTC. Variable domain in full (rest from reference TRBV7-6 and TRBJ2-7): GAGVSQSPRYKVTKRGQDVALRCDPISGHVSLYWYRQALGQGPEFLTYFNYEAQQDKSGLPNDRFSAERPEGSISTLTIQRTEQRDSAMYRCASSLGVAGQNYEQYFGPGTRLTVT.

The chain combines TRBV18 with TRBJ2-5; the D is unclear. CDR3 length equals 14 residues. V was pared by 1 base and J by 2 bases, with 8 bases between. Germline loops: CDR1 KGHSH, CDR2 LQKENI. The CDR3 region has the DNA TGTGCCAGCTCACCACAGTCCGGACAAGAGACCCAGTACTTC. It translates to CASSPQSGQETQYF.

The CDR3 loop is CASQTGAGGTDTQYF. The CDR3 nucleotides read TGCGCCAGCCAAACTGGGGCAGGGGGCACAGATACGCAGTATTTT. The chain carries TRBV5-1 and TRBJ2-3; the D gene is possibly TRBD1 (6 bases). CDR1 is SGHRS and CDR2 is YFSETQ in the germline V gene. V was pared by 7 bases and J by 1 base, with 16 bases between. CDR3 size: 15 residues. Full variable domain (rest looked up from reference TRBV5-1 and TRBJ2-3): KAGVTQTPRYLIKTRGQQVTLSCSPISGHRSVSWYQQTPGQGLQFLFEYFSETQRNKGNFPGRFSGRQFSNSRSEMNVSTLELGDSALYLCASQTGAGGTDTQYFGPGTRLTVL.

The sample holds a few counts of this clone. This chain joins TRBV9 and TRBJ2-2, with TRBD1 as a possible D gene (6 bases). Germline assignment: CDR1 SGDLS and CDR2 YYNGEE. Trimming shortened V by 4 bases and J by 2 bases, and 18 bases separated the two germline ends. The CDR3 consists of 17 residues. The CDR3 is CASSTPLGDTNTGELFF. CDR3 DNA sequence: TGTGCCAGCAGCACCCCTTTAGGGGACACCAACACCGGGGAGCTGTTTTTT.

The V gene is TRBV5-1, the J gene TRBJ2-1, with TRBD2 matching over 10 bases. Per the germline V gene, CDR1 is SGHRS and CDR2 is YFSETQ. The CDR3 loop spans 18 amino acids. The junction had 14 bases not matched to a gene; V was cut back by 4 bases and J by 4 bases. CDR3 region: CASSAGTSAGRLYNEQFF. The CDR3 DNA is TGCGCCAGCAGCGCCGGGACTAGCGCCGGGAGGTTGTACAATGAGCAGTTCTTC.

The chain couples TRBV5-6 to TRBJ1-2, with a weak D call TRBD1 (6 bases). This CDR3 contains 14 residues. V dropped 0 bases and J dropped 3 bases, with 9 bases sitting between them. The germline V gene encodes CDR1 SGHDT and CDR2 YYEEEE. The CDR3 DNA sequence: TGTGCCAGCAGCTTGGAGAGGGGGGACTATGGCTACACCTTC. Its translation: CASSLERGDYGYTF.

This sequence joins TRBV11-2 and TRBJ2-5, with D perhaps TRBD1 (5 bases). Germline V gene data show CDR1 as SGHAT and CDR2 as FQNNGV. CDR3 size: 15 residues. V lost 5 bases to trimming and J lost 0 bases, with 13 bases between them. The CDR3 nucleotides read TGTGCCAGCAGCACAGGTCCCCACCACCAAGAGACCCAGTACTTC. Residues: CASSTGPHHQETQYF. Looking up the rest from reference TRBV11-2 and TRBJ2-5 gives the full variable domain: EAGVAQSPRYKIIEKRQSVAFWCNPISGHATLYWYQQILGQGPKLLIQFQNNGVVDDSQLPKDRFSAERLKGVDSTLKIQPAKLEDSAVYLCASSTGPHHQETQYFGPGTRLLVL.

V gene TRBV7-6 combines with J gene TRBJ2-7; 8 bases line up with TRBD1. The germline gives CDR1 SGHVS, CDR2 FNYEAQ. J lost 3 bases, V lost 7 bases, and 5 bases had no gene match. The CDR3 extends over 13 amino acids. The CDR3 here is CASTSTGGYEQYF. CDR3 DNA: TGTGCCAGCACCTCTACAGGGGGCTACGAGCAGTACTTC.

The chain uses TRBV7-6 and TRBJ2-1; maybe TRBD2 (5 bases). CDR3 length: 15 amino acids. Between the trimmed V and J ends, which lost 5 bases and 3 bases, there was a span of 14 bases. From germline, CDR1 is SGHVS and CDR2 FNYEAQ. The CDR3 loop reads CASSPRTGDYNEQFF. The DNA of the CDR3 is TGTGCCAGCAGCCCCCGGACTGGAGACTACAATGAGCAGTTCTTC.

This clone was counted only a few times. The gene calls are TRBV30 and TRBJ1-3, with D unresolved. This CDR3 spans 13 amino acids. With 4 bases removed from V and 0 bases from J, the gap between germline ends came to 7 bases. The germline gives CDR1 GTSNPN, CDR2 SVGIG (reference sequence). CDR3 sequence: CAWKHISGNTIYF. CDR3 nucleotide sequence: TGTGCCTGGAAGCACATCTCTGGAAACACCATATATTTT.